This T cell receptor (beta chain) was found in a study of T cells expressing NK-cell markers. For the study at large: Obtained from sorted CD3+CD56+NKG2C+, CD3+CD56+NKG2C- and CD3+CD56-NKG2C+ T cells were the TCR beta repertoires. Findings of the study overall: The leading position in the CD3+CD56-NKG2C+ fraction of four donors also went to these clonotypes. Whether expanded NKG2C+ T cell clones recognized HCMV stayed uncertain.

Turning to this clonotype: Antigen specificity is unknown.

The CDR3 loop spans 15 amino acids. CDR1 is SNHLY, CDR2 FYNNEI, per germline. With the 5' RACE reads reprocessed, TCRdb shows one record per CDR3 protein and no DNA. Its clone listing holds roughly 390,000 distinct CDR3 sequences. The chain links TRBV2 to TRBJ2-3; TCRdb's assignment of TRBD2 cannot be checked, as there is no DNA. The specimen sequenced was blood T cells: a sorted CD56 or NKG2C T cell subset, CD4+ or CD8+ T cells, or bulk PBMC T cells (not recorded which). The receptor was isolated from a woman aged 50 to 65 in good health. CDR3 residues: CASSVLAGSTDTQYF.